This is a list of T cell receptor beta chains from one sample in a study of OX40 agonist ivuxolimab in advanced cancers. Libraries were prepared by immunoSEQ multiplex PCR; TCRdb keeps only in-frame clonotypes and omits some of them. There are nearly 80,000 clones in the sample; just under 85% occur only once, and approximately 25% lies in the top ten. Sequencing used CD4+ or CD8+ T cells sorted from blood, obtained in a trial of the OX40 agonist ivuxolimab. All receptors derive from an adult with an advanced solid tumor such as melanoma, head and neck, liver or kidney cancer. CDR3s include the opening cysteine and the closing phenylalanine or tryptophan. The D gene is left open where the match is weak. Clone size, where shown, is once, few, many, or a class for clones that have expanded.

>TRBD2|TRBV19|TRBJ2-3|-
CASGGRTSGRLGTDTQYF
TGTGCCAGCGGGGGGAGGACTAGCGGGAGGCTGGGGACAGATACGCAGTATTTT
>-|TRBV2|TRBJ2-1|once
CASSEDFSSYNEQFF
TGTGCCAGCAGTGAAGACTTCAGCTCCTACAATGAGCAGTTCTTC
>-|TRBV7-8|TRBJ2-7|few
CASSLGETLYEQYF
TGTGCCAGCAGCTTAGGTGAGACACTTTACGAGCAGTACTTC
>-|TRBV25-1|TRBJ2-1|once
CASKNNEQFF
TGTGCCAGCAAAAACAATGAGCAGTTCTTC
>TRBD2|TRBV2|TRBJ2-1|-
CASRSGRAGEQFF
TGTGCCAGTCGTAGCGGGAGGGCTGGGGAGCAGTTCTTC
>-|TRBV6-6|TRBJ2-2|-
CAFSRTGTPTGELFF
TGTGCCTTTTCACGGACGGGGACACCCACCGGGGAGCTGTTTTTT
>-|TRBV5-1|TRBJ2-7|-
CASSLGTVNYEQYF
TGCGCCAGCAGCTTGGGGACAGTGAACTACGAGCAGTACTTC
>TRBD2|TRBV27|TRBJ2-7|-
CASKPLAGPYEQYF
TGTGCCAGCAAACCACTAGCGGGGCCTTACGAGCAGTACTTC
>-|TRBV5-1|TRBJ2-2|-
CASSLGLNTGELFF
TGCGCCAGCAGCCTAGGACTGAACACCGGGGAGCTGTTTTTT
>-|TRBV5-1|TRBJ2-6|-
CASTLGGTGANVLTF
TGCGCCAGCACCCTTGGGGGTACTGGGGCCAACGTCCTGACTTTC
>TRBD1|TRBV6-5|TRBJ1-3|-
CASSYSRTGLLDTIYF
TGTGCCAGCAGTTACTCCCGGACAGGTCTTTTGGACACCATATATTTT
>-|TRBV6-6|TRBJ1-5|few
CASSPPGVRGNQPQHF
TGTGCCAGCAGTCCTCCAGGGGTAAGGGGCAATCAGCCCCAGCATTTT
>-|TRBV19|TRBJ1-3|-
CASSMSGLAASGNTIYF
TGTGCCAGTAGTATGAGTGGCCTGGCCGCCTCTGGAAACACCATATATTTT
>-|TRBV5-6|TRBJ2-2|-
CASSLGPPPDLHTGELFF
TGTGCCAGCAGCTTGGGTCCCCCTCCCGACCTTCACACCGGGGAGCTGTTTTTT